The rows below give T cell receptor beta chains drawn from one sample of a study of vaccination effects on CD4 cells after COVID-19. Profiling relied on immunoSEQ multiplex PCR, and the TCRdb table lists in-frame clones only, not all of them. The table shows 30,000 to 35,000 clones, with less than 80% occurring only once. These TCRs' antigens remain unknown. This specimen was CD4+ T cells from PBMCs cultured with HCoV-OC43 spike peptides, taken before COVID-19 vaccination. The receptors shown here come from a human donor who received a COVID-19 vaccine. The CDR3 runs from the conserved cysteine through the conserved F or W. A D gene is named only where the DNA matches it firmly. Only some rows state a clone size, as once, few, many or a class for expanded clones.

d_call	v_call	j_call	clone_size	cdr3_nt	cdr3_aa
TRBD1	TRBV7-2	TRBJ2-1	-	TGTGCCAGCAGCTTAGAGGGACAGGGGTACAATGAGCAGTTCTTC	CASSLEGQGYNEQFF
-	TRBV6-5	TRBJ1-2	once	TGTGCCAGCAGTTATACCCTACGGGACTGGGGCTACACCTTC	CASSYTLRDWGYTF
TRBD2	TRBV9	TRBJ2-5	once	TGTGCCAGCAGCAAACTAGCGGGAGAAGAGACCCAGTACTTC	CASSKLAGEETQYF
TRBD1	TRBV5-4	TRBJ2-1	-	TGTGCCAGCAGCCCACGACAGGGCAATGAGCAGTTCTTC	CASSPRQGNEQFF
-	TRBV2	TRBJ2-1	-	TGTGCCAGCAGGCTCTACGATGAGCAGTTCTTC	CASRLYDEQFF
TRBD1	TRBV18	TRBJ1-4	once	TGTGCCAGCTCACGAAACCAGGGGGGAGATGAAAAACTGTTTTTT	CASSRNQGGDEKLFF
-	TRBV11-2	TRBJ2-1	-	TGTGCCAGCACCTTGACTGGAGACAATGAGCAGTTCTTC	CASTLTGDNEQFF
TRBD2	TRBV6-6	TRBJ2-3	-	TGTGCCAGCAGTCCAAGGGGGGCTAGCGGGAGTGCAGATACGCAGTATTTT	CASSPRGASGSADTQYF
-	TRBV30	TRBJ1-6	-	TGTGCCTGGAGAGAGGTATTGAATTCACCCCTCCACTTT	CAWREVLNSPLHF
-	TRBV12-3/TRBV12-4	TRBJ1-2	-	TGTGCCAGCAGTTTACGTGCCAACTATGGCTACACCTTC	CASSLRANYGYTF
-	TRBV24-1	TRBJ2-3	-	TGTGCCACCAGTGACCCTAGGGGGGCAGATACGCAGTATTTT	CATSDPRGADTQYF
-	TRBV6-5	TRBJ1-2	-	TGTGCCAGCAGTTACTCAATAGAAGGGAACTATGGCTACACCTTC	CASSYSIEGNYGYTF
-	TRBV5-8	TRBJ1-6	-	TGTGCCAGCAGCTTACCCACCCGTATATTGGGTTCACCCCTCCACTTT	CASSLPTRILGSPLHF
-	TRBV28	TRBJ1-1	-	TGTGCCAGCAGTTTAGGGGGGGCTGGTAGCACTGAAGCTTTCTTT	CASSLGGAGSTEAFF
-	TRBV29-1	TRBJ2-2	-	TGCAGCGTTGGTCTGCGGCTGAACACCGGGGAGCTGTTTTTT	CSVGLRLNTGELFF
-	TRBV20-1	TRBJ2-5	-	TGCAGTGCGAATATTAAAGAGACCCAGTACTTC	CSANIKETQYF
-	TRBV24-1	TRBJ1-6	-	TGTGCCACCAGTGATTTTGGAGGACATCTCAATTCACCCCTCCACTTT	CATSDFGGHLNSPLHF
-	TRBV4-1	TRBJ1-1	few	TGCGCCAGCAGCCAAGATAGGGCAGGCTTGAACACTGAAGCTTTCTTT	CASSQDRAGLNTEAFF
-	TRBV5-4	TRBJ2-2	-	TGTGCCAGCAGCTTCGGCGTCAACGGTAGGGCCGGGGAGCTGTTTTTT	CASSFGVNGRAGELFF
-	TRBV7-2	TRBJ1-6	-	TGTGCCAGCAGCTTAGATCAGGGTATCTCACCCCTCCACTTT	CASSLDQGISPLHF
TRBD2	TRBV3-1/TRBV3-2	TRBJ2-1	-	TGTGCCAGCAGCCCCGGGACTAGCGGGAGAGTCAATGAGCAGTTCTTC	CASSPGTSGRVNEQFF
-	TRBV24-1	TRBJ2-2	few	TGTGCCACCAGTAAGCCTAACACCGGGGAGCTGTTTTTT	CATSKPNTGELFF
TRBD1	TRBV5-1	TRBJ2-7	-	TGCGCCAGCAGCTTACCTGGGACAGGGAGCGAGCAGTACTTC	CASSLPGTGSEQYF